What follows are 10 T cell receptor beta chains derived from one specimen sequenced in a study of T cell repertoires in cytomegalovirus infection. TCRdb recomputed calls from the reads with MiXCR, one row per CDR3 protein. Among fewer than 300,000 distinct CDR3 sequences listed, 25% were seen once. The sample consisted of PBMCs. The receptors stem from a human donor in good health (CMV status not recorded). Some clones in this sample may be carry-over from other donors' samples.

In this sample, this clonotype turned up a few times. The V gene is TRBV5-1, the J gene TRBJ2-7; 10 nucleotides agree with TRBD2. This CDR3 comprises 16 residues. CDR1 and CDR2 (germline): SGHRS, YFSETQ. Trimming removed 4 bases from V and 3 bases from J; junction bases left unmatched: 10. The CDR3 nucleotides are TGCGCCAGCAGCCACCCCAGCGGGAGGGCCAACTACGAGCAGTACTTC. Translation gives CASSHPSGRANYEQYF.

This clonotype was observed a handful of times. The genes are TRBV15 and TRBJ1-1; D perhaps matches TRBD1 (5 bases). The CDR3 has 15 residues. V dropped 6 bases and J dropped 0 bases, with 14 bases sitting between them. Looked up from germline, CDR1 is LNHNV and CDR2 is YYDKDF (reference sequence). In DNA form, the CDR3 reads TGTGCCACCAGTCCCCCGGCAGGGATGAACACTGAAGCTTTCTTT. It specifies CATSPPAGMNTEAFF.

This clonotype showed up just a few times. This sequence joins TRBV6-2 or TRBV6-3 and TRBJ2-1, with TRBD2 matching over 10 bases. This CDR3 has 15 residues. Trimming cost V 8 bases and J 2 bases; bases outside gene matches: 6. In germline, CDR1 is MNHEY, CDR2 SVGEGT. CDR3 bases: TGTGCCAGCGTGAGGCTAGCGGGAGCCTACAATGAGCAGTTCTTC. It encodes CASVRLAGAYNEQFF.

CDR3 residues: CASSYGTVRRNQPQHF. The CDR3 nucleotides read TGTGCCAGCAGTTACGGAACAGTCAGAAGAAATCAGCCCCAGCATTTT. The J gene is TRBJ1-5, the V gene TRBV6-2 or TRBV6-3; D gene ambiguous. With 2 bases removed from V and 4 bases from J, the gap between germline ends came to 15 bases. The V gene's germline CDR1 is MNHEY and CDR2 SVGEGT. The CDR3 has 16 amino acids.

This clonotype occurred many times. CDR3: CASSAREGAGDYEQYF. CDR3 in DNA: TGTGCCAGCAGCGCCCGCGAGGGAGCGGGGGACTACGAGCAGTACTTC. V gene TRBV7-2 combines with J gene TRBJ2-7; 8 bases fit TRBD2. V dropped 5 bases and J dropped 3; count of bases not matched to a gene: 12. The length of the CDR3 is 16 residues. Looked up from germline, CDR1 is SGHTA and CDR2 is FQGNSA.

This clonotype was seen repeatedly, ten times or more. J is TRBJ1-4 and V is TRBV19, with D unresolved. The CDR3 extends over 16 amino acids. Trimming cost V 4 bases and J 8 bases, with 20 bases left between them. Germline V CDR1 and CDR2: LNHDA, SQIVND (reference sequence). CDR3 nucleotides: TGTGCCAGTAGTACCCCAAGGAACGAGGATCAAGAAAAACTGTTTTTT. It translates to CASSTPRNEDQEKLFF.

This clonotype has only a few counts. The V gene is TRBV5-1, the J gene TRBJ1-1, with D possibly matching TRBD1 (6 bases). CDR1 and CDR2 (germline): SGHRS, YFSETQ. V lost 0 bases, J lost 1 base, and 10 bases lay in between. The CDR3 runs to 15 residues. The CDR3 loop is CASSLGATGNTEAFF. Written as DNA, the CDR3 is TGCGCCAGCAGCTTGGGGGCGACAGGGAACACTGAAGCTTTCTTT. Together with reference TRBV5-1 and TRBJ1-1, the CDR3 gives the full variable domain: KAGVTQTPRYLIKTRGQQVTLSCSPISGHRSVSWYQQTPGQGLQFLFEYFSETQRNKGNFPGRFSGRQFSNSRSEMNVSTLELGDSALYLCASSLGATGNTEAFFGQGTRLTVV.

The J gene is TRBJ1-4, the V gene TRBV29-1; D might be TRBD1 (6 bases). The germline V and J ends were trimmed by 4 bases and 8 bases, with 11 bases remaining between them. Germline V gene lookup returns CDR1 SQVTM and CDR2 ANQGSEA. The CDR3 length is 12 residues. The CDR3 region is CSVAGAEEKLFF. The CDR3 DNA follows: TGCAGCGTTGCGGGGGCCGAGGAAAAACTGTTTTTT.

This clonotype was counted between two and nine times. The J gene is TRBJ2-5, the V gene TRBV12-3 or TRBV12-4; no definite D call. The V end lost 6 bases, the J end lost 1 base, and 9 bases lay between the germline ends. The CDR3 has 13 amino acids. CDR3 region: CASRPPAQETQYF. DNA for the CDR3: TGTGCCAGCAGACCTCCGGCCCAAGAGACCCAGTACTTC.

This clonotype was seen only a few times. This chain uses TRBV7-2 with TRBJ1-1, with TRBD1 matching over 8 bases. This CDR3 is built from 13 residues. V was pared by 3 bases and J by 10 bases, with 7 bases of the junction left unmatched. Germline CDR1 reads SGHTA; CDR2 reads FQGNSA. Written as DNA, the CDR3 is TGTGCCAGCAGCTTTCGACAGGGGAGTGGAGCTTTCTTT. This sequence encodes CASSFRQGSGAFF.